A selection of T cell receptor beta chains follows, all from one sample in a study of cytomegalovirus exposure and HLA in healthy donors. The repertoire was sequenced with immunoSEQ multiplex PCR; TCRdb's copy has only in-frame clones and lacks some. The sample lists roughly 120,000 clones; 70% to 75% were seen once. The specimen sequenced was PBMCs. Source of these receptors: a woman in her thirties or forties in good health and CMV-seropositive. Each CDR3 is given with its conserved first and last residue. A D gene is named only where the DNA matches it firmly. Size is omitted from some rows. Given values are once, few, many or a class for expanded clones.

v_gene	j_gene	abundance	d_gene	CDR3aa	CDR3nt
TRBV7-9	TRBJ2-1	.	.	CASSLVSGILYNEQFF	TGTGCCAGCAGCTTAGTGTCAGGGATCCTCTACAATGAGCAGTTCTTC
TRBV9	TRBJ1-1	.	TRBD1	CASSLLRTGGAVRRDTEAFF	TGTGCCAGCAGCCTCCTAAGGACAGGGGGCGCAGTCAGGAGGGACACTGAAGCTTTCTTT
TRBV28	TRBJ1-3	.	.	CASSFSRSIAGNTIYF	TGTGCCAGCAGTTTTTCGCGGTCTATCGCTGGAAACACCATATATTTT
TRBV4-1	TRBJ2-1	.	TRBD2	CASSRASGSSNEQFF	TGCGCCAGCAGCCGCGCGAGCGGGAGTTCCAATGAGCAGTTCTTC
TRBV5-4	TRBJ2-7	.	.	CASSPELVGGHEQYF	TGTGCCAGCAGCCCCGAGTTAGTAGGCGGCCACGAGCAGTACTTC
TRBV5-3	TRBJ1-2	once	.	CARSSGGDRGYTF	TGTGCCAGAAGCTCCGGGGGGGACCGGGGCTACACCTTC
TRBV25-1	TRBJ1-2	few	.	CASSGLLGTSYGYTF	TGTGCCAGCAGTGGCCTACTCGGGACAAGTTATGGCTACACCTTC
TRBV29-1	TRBJ1-1	.	TRBD1	CSVAGRGFSAFF	TGCAGCGTTGCAGGCAGGGGGTTCTCAGCTTTCTTT
TRBV28	TRBJ2-5	.	.	CASSLPRNNGETQYF	TGTGCCAGCAGTTTACCGCGGAACAATGGAGAGACCCAGTACTTC
TRBV5-6	TRBJ2-1	.	TRBD1	CASSSGQGEQFF	TGTGCCAGCAGCTCTGGACAGGGCGAGCAGTTCTTC
TRBV19	TRBJ1-1	.	.	CASSIRGDTEAFF	TGTGCCAGTAGTATACGCGGGGACACTGAAGCTTTCTTT
TRBV6-1	TRBJ2-2	.	.	CASFPAGGWTGELFF	TGTGCCAGCTTTCCGGCGGGTGGATGGACCGGGGAGCTGTTTTTT
TRBV5-1	TRBJ2-2	.	.	CASSYPGLSGELFF	TGCGCCAGCAGCTATCCAGGGTTAAGCGGGGAGCTGTTTTTT
TRBV7-8	TRBJ2-1	.	TRBD1	CASSVRGGTGGGINEQFF	TGTGCCAGCAGCGTTAGGGGGGGGACAGGGGGAGGTATCAATGAGCAGTTCTTC
TRBV7-9	TRBJ2-1	.	.	CASSYQPQWPQQFF	TGTGCCAGCAGCTACCAACCACAGTGGCCCCAGCAGTTCTTC
TRBV7-7	TRBJ1-1	.	.	CASSSGMNTEAFF	TGTGCCAGCAGCTCCGGTATGAACACTGAAGCTTTCTTT
TRBV6-5	TRBJ2-1	.	TRBD2	CASSYQRLAGGNEQFF	TGTGCCAGCAGTTACCAACGACTAGCGGGGGGGAATGAGCAGTTCTTC
TRBV9	TRBJ1-1	.	.	CASSVDTRNTEAFF	TGTGCCAGCAGCGTTGACACGAGGAACACTGAAGCTTTCTTT
TRBV5-1	TRBJ1-1	.	.	CASSLDGPEAFF	TGCGCCAGCAGCTTGGACGGTCCTGAAGCTTTCTTT
TRBV6-5	TRBJ2-3	.	TRBD2	CAGSYERGSTDTQYF	TGTGCCGGCAGTTACGAGCGGGGGAGCACAGATACGCAGTATTTT